This TCR beta chain was captured by sequencing in a study of high-grade serous ovarian cancer treatment subgroups. Findings and limits, study-wide: Tumors within one patient showed repertoire similarity of about 0.11 to 0.79.

This table comes from immunoSEQ multiplex PCR, and its TCRdb copy is limited to in-frame clones, with some not included. The table has roughly 5,300 clones, 60% to 80% seen once. With 5 bases clipped from V and 2 bases from J, the junction kept 5 bases outside the gene matches. Per the germline V gene, CDR1 is MNHEY and CDR2 is SVGAGI. The CDR3 length is 14 residues. Concerning this clone itself: As yet, its antigen is unknown.

The tumor samples were collected prior to definitive surgery or chemotherapy. The sequence derives from a human patient with high-grade serous ovarian cancer. The specimen sequenced was tumor tissue. The V and J genes are TRBV6-5 and TRBJ1-2; 7 nucleotides line up with TRBD1. The chain's CDR3 is CASSNRGANYGYTF. The CDR3 nucleotides are TGTGCCAGCAGTAACAGGGGAGCGAACTATGGCTACACCTTC.